A selection of T cell receptor beta chains follows, all from one sample in a study of shared T cell receptors in the human thymus. Some clones are missing from TCRdb's copy, which holds only in-frame ones; the method was immunoSEQ multiplex PCR. The table shows 450,000 to 650,000 clones, with about four fifths occurring only once. These records were also assigned to another study, of human thymus T cells.

The sample taken for sequencing was thymocytes. Receptors originate from a boy under three years old with a congenital heart defect. Each CDR3 is given with its conserved first and last residue. D genes are given only for firm matches. For some rows the clone size is stated as once, few or many, or as a class when expanded; others skip it.

J,size,D,V,CDR3,DNA
TRBJ2-7,NA,TRBD1,TRBV5-6,CASSPDRGDYEQYF,TGTGCCAGCAGCCCGGACAGGGGGGACTACGAGCAGTACTTC
TRBJ2-3,NA,NA,TRBV6-6,CASHKSGDPRTDTQYF,TGTGCCAGCCATAAAAGCGGAGATCCCCGCACAGATACGCAGTATTTT
TRBJ2-7,NA,NA,TRBV10-3,CAISGGHLYEQYF,TGTGCCATCAGTGGAGGGCACCTGTACGAGCAGTACTTC
TRBJ2-7,NA,NA,TRBV30,CAWSSLSGYEQYF,TGTGCCTGGTCTTCCCTATCGGGGTACGAGCAGTACTTC
TRBJ2-7,NA,TRBD2,TRBV19,CASSIRGSGTNYEQYF,TGTGCCAGTAGTATTAGGGGTAGCGGGACGAATTACGAGCAGTACTTC
TRBJ2-7,few,TRBD2,TRBV28,CASSPLADASYEQYF,TGTGCCAGCAGTCCACTAGCGGACGCCTCCTACGAGCAGTACTTC
TRBJ2-1,NA,NA,TRBV28,CASSTTTNEQFF,TGTGCCAGCAGTACTACTACCAATGAGCAGTTCTTC
TRBJ2-7,once,TRBD2,TRBV6-4,CASSDPSRILLAGVSSYEQYF,TGTGCCAGCAGTGACCCCTCCCGAATTCTACTAGCGGGGGTAAGCTCCTACGAGCAGTACTTC
TRBJ2-2,NA,NA,TRBV10-3,CAISVITGELFF,TGTGCCATCAGTGTTATTACCGGGGAGCTGTTTTTT
TRBJ2-6,NA,NA,TRBV21-1,CASSKAFTDTSGANVLTF,TGTGCCAGCAGCAAAGCGTTCACAGACACTTCTGGGGCCAACGTCCTGACTTTC
TRBJ2-7,NA,TRBD1,TRBV4-2,CASSQVQGASYEQYF,TGTGCCAGCAGCCAAGTACAGGGGGCCAGCTACGAGCAGTACTTC
TRBJ1-5,NA,NA,TRBV30,CAWSVREALAGCGNQPQHF,TGTGCCTGGAGTGTACGGGAGGCCTTGGCCGGTTGTGGCAATCAGCCCCAGCATTTT
TRBJ2-7,NA,TRBD1,TRBV4-1,CASSQFWTGGVEQYF,TGCGCCAGCAGCCAGTTTTGGACAGGGGGCGTCGAGCAGTACTTC
TRBJ2-1,few,TRBD2,TRBV27,CASSPWVRTSGRVAHNEQFF,TGTGCCAGCAGTCCCTGGGTTCGGACTAGCGGGAGGGTGGCACACAATGAGCAGTTCTTC
TRBJ1-1,NA,NA,TRBV29-1,CSVGGTLYTEAFF,TGCAGCGTTGGAGGCACCCTCTACACTGAAGCTTTCTTT
TRBJ2-3,few,NA,TRBV28,CASSLCSRTSTDTQYF,TGTGCCAGCAGTTTATGCTCTCGAACTAGCACAGATACGCAGTATTTT
TRBJ2-5,few,NA,TRBV20-1,CSARGGETQYF,TGCAGTGCTAGAGGAGGAGAGACCCAGTACTTC
TRBJ2-7,NA,TRBD2,TRBV7-2,CASSLVFWREGPSYEQYF,TGTGCCAGCAGCTTGGTGTTTTGGCGGGAGGGCCCTTCCTACGAGCAGTACTTC
TRBJ1-2,NA,TRBD1,TRBV19,CASALGQVYGYTF,TGTGCCAGTGCCCTGGGACAGGTATATGGCTACACCTTC
TRBJ2-1,NA,TRBD2,TRBV9,CASSAYRRTSGNYNEQFF,TGTGCCAGCAGCGCTTATCGACGAACTAGCGGCAATTACAATGAGCAGTTCTTC
TRBJ2-2,NA,NA,TRBV19,CASSIVARDNTGELFF,TGTGCCAGTAGTATAGTAGCGAGAGATAACACCGGGGAGCTGTTTTTT
TRBJ1-2,NA,NA,TRBV7-2,CASSPQYYGYTF,TGTGCCAGCAGCCCGCAGTACTATGGCTACACCTTC
TRBJ1-1,NA,NA,TRBV7-9,CASSLGSEVKEGNTEAFF,TGTGCCAGCAGCTTAGGATCGGAGGTAAAGGAAGGGAACACTGAAGCTTTCTTT
TRBJ2-3,once,TRBD2,TRBV5-6,CASRRSYASGRGTDTQYF,TGTGCCAGCAGGCGGTCGTATGCCAGCGGGAGGGGGACAGATACGCAGTATTTT
TRBJ1-5,NA,TRBD1,TRBV28,CASSPPGQGQNQPQHF,TGTGCCAGCAGTCCTCCGGGACAGGGGCAAAATCAGCCCCAGCATTTT
TRBJ2-5,few,NA,TRBV7-8,CASRARRQETQYF,TGTGCCAGCAGGGCGAGGCGGCAAGAGACCCAGTACTTC
TRBJ2-6,NA,NA,TRBV9,CASSPGRSGANVLTF,TGTGCCAGCAGCCCAGGAAGATCTGGGGCCAACGTCCTGACTTTC
TRBJ2-4,NA,NA,TRBV28,CASSIGQALNIQYF,TGTGCCAGCAGTATCGGTCAGGCATTAAACATTCAGTACTTC
TRBJ1-4,NA,NA,TRBV4-2,CASSPRDSNEKLFF,TGTGCCAGCAGCCCCCGGGACTCTAATGAAAAACTGTTTTTT
TRBJ1-5,NA,NA,TRBV15,CASGGGEYSNQPQHF,TGTGCCAGCGGGGGGGGAGAATACAGCAATCAGCCCCAGCATTTT
TRBJ2-5,NA,TRBD2,TRBV6-1,CASSDPPWGLAGEETQYF,TGTGCCAGCAGTGATCCTCCATGGGGACTAGCGGGAGAAGAGACCCAGTACTTC
TRBJ2-5,NA,NA,TRBV29-1,CSVAPPPRREYQETQYF,TGCAGCGTTGCCCCTCCGCCACGGAGGGAATACCAAGAGACCCAGTACTTC
TRBJ2-7,once,NA,TRBV10-3,CAIRDDGSSYEQYF,TGTGCCATCAGGGACGACGGGAGCTCCTACGAGCAGTACTTC
TRBJ2-5,NA,NA,TRBV7-3,CASSLGPSGETQYF,TGTGCCAGCAGCTTAGGTCCATCCGGGGAGACCCAGTACTTC
TRBJ2-1,NA,TRBD1,TRBV29-1,CSFRDRVAEQFF,TGCAGCTTCCGGGACAGGGTGGCTGAGCAGTTCTTC
TRBJ2-1,NA,TRBD2,TRBV10-2,CASSGLAGVSYNEQFF,TGCGCCAGCAGTGGACTAGCGGGAGTCTCCTACAATGAGCAGTTCTTC
TRBJ2-7,NA,NA,TRBV25-1,CASRITRGSSYEQYF,TGTGCCAGCAGGATTACCAGGGGAAGCTCCTACGAGCAGTACTTC
TRBJ1-3,NA,NA,TRBV28,CASTHRGQRGPPGNTIYF,TGTGCCAGCACCCACAGAGGACAGAGAGGACCCCCTGGAAACACCATATATTTT
TRBJ2-2,once,NA,TRBV19,CASSPQHRVCETGELFF,TGTGCCAGTAGCCCCCAGCACAGGGTTTGTGAGACCGGGGAGCTGTTTTTT
TRBJ2-3,NA,NA,TRBV4-2,CASSQVTGKTDTQYF,TGTGCCAGCAGCCAAGTGACAGGTAAGACAGATACGCAGTATTTT
TRBJ1-2,NA,NA,TRBV7-9,CASSLGTNFYGYTF,TGTGCCAGCAGCTTAGGGACAAACTTCTATGGCTACACCTTC
TRBJ2-4,NA,TRBD1,TRBV14,CASSQEGQDIQYF,TGTGCCAGCAGCCAAGAGGGACAGGACATTCAGTACTTC
TRBJ1-5,NA,NA,TRBV28,CASSFAEPPARGYNQPQHF,TGTGCCAGCAGTTTTGCAGAACCTCCGGCAAGGGGATACAATCAGCCCCAGCATTTT
TRBJ2-7,few,TRBD2,TRBV2,CASSGGMSGSFDEQYF,TGTGCCAGCTCTGGGGGGATGAGCGGGAGTTTCGACGAGCAGTACTTC
TRBJ2-1,NA,NA,TRBV19,CASSIVADNDEQFF,TGTGCCAGTAGTATAGTAGCGGACAACGATGAGCAGTTCTTC
TRBJ1-5,NA,NA,TRBV5-1,CASSLEGWGGGQPQHF,TGCGCCAGCAGCTTGGAGGGTTGGGGGGGTGGTCAGCCCCAGCATTTT
TRBJ2-5,few,NA,TRBV14,CASSQDLGGYQETQYF,TGTGCCAGCAGCCAAGATCTTGGAGGGTACCAAGAGACCCAGTACTTC
TRBJ2-1,NA,NA,TRBV27,CASGRPSYNEQFF,TGTGCCAGCGGGAGGCCCTCCTACAATGAGCAGTTCTTC
TRBJ2-5,NA,NA,TRBV11-2,CASSQKTRQQETQYF,TGTGCCAGCAGCCAAAAAACCCGACAGCAAGAGACCCAGTACTTC
TRBJ2-3,NA,NA,TRBV29-1,CSVEDRVSFTDTQYF,TGCAGCGTTGAAGATCGAGTGTCCTTCACAGATACGCAGTATTTT
TRBJ2-7,once,TRBD2,TRBV27,CASSSAGGVYEQYF,TGTGCCAGCAGTTCGGCGGGAGGGGTCTACGAGCAGTACTTC
TRBJ2-5,NA,NA,TRBV11-3,CASSFEEGIETQYF,TGTGCCAGCAGCTTCGAGGAGGGTATTGAGACCCAGTACTTC
TRBJ2-3,NA,TRBD2,TRBV7-3,CASSAGLAGRTDTQYF,TGTGCCAGCAGCGCCGGACTAGCGGGACGCACAGATACGCAGTATTTT
TRBJ2-3,NA,TRBD1,TRBV15,CATSRGPSPGTGEGDTQYF,TGTGCCACCAGCAGGGGGCCCTCCCCGGGGACAGGGGAGGGAGATACGCAGTATTTT
TRBJ1-1,NA,TRBD1,TRBV28,CASSQTGPNTEAFF,TGTGCCAGCAGTCAGACAGGGCCGAACACTGAAGCTTTCTTT
TRBJ2-3,NA,TRBD2,TRBV25-1,CASRWTGSGRSDTQYF,TGTGCCAGCAGGTGGACCGGTAGCGGGAGGTCAGATACGCAGTATTTT